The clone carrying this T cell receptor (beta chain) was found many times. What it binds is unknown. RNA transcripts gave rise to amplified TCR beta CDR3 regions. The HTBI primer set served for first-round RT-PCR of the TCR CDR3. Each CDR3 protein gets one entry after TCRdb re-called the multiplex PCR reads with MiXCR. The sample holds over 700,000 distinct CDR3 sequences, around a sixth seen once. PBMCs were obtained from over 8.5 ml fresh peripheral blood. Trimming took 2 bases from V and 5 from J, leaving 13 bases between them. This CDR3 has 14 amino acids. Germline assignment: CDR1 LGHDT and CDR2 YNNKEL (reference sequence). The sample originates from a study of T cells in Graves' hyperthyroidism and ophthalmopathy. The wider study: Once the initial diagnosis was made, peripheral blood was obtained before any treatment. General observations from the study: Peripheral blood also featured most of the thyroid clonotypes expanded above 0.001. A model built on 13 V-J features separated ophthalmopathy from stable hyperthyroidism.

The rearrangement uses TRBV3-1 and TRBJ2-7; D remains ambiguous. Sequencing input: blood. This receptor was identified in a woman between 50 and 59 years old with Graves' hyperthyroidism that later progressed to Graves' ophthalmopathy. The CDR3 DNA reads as TGTGCCAGCAGCCAACCCCTAGGAGTAGACGAGCAGTACTTC. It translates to CASSQPLGVDEQYF.